The clone carrying this TCR beta chain was counted between two and nine times. The data stem from a study of CD8+ T cells in alopecia areata. Extraction and reverse transcription of RNA yielded cDNA as the sequencing template. Using immunoSEQ multiplex PCR, the repertoire was profiled, and TCRdb retains in-frame clones only, with some absent. Of around 190,000 clones detected, around 50% appear once; the ten largest clones hold about 5.3%. J was trimmed by 1 base and V by 5 bases; bases with no gene match: 8. Germline V gene sequence: CDR1 SEHNR, CDR2 FQNEAQ (reference sequence). There are 16 residues in the CDR3.

This chain joins TRBV7-9 and TRBJ2-4; 7 nucleotides agree with TRBD1. Input material: CD8+ T cells sorted from blood. This clonotype originated in a human donor in good health. The CDR3 bases are TGTGCCAGCAGCGAGATAGACAGGGAGGCCAAAAACATTCAGTACTTC. It specifies CASSEIDREAKNIQYF.